The 25 T cell receptor beta chains in this list originate from one sample, sequenced in a study of OX40 agonist ivuxolimab in advanced cancers. Sequencing used immunoSEQ multiplex PCR; TCRdb keeps in-frame clones, though not all of them. The data contain tens of thousands of clones, 79% of them singletons. The input for sequencing was CD4+ or CD8+ T cells sorted from blood, taken in a trial of the OX40 agonist ivuxolimab. The receptor set was obtained from an adult with an advanced solid tumor such as melanoma, head and neck, liver or kidney cancer.

In this sample, this clone turned up once. V is TRBV7-6 and J is TRBJ2-2; D ambiguous. The V gene's germline CDR1 is SGHVS and CDR2 FNYEAQ. Trimming pared 1 base from V and 4 bases from J, leaving 7 bases between. The CDR3 runs to 14 residues. The CDR3 nucleotides are TGTGCCAGCAGCTTAGAGTATGCCACCGGGGAGCTGTTTTTT. It is translated as CASSLEYATGELFF.

The chain employs TRBV5-5 and TRBJ1-1, with D perhaps matching TRBD1 (6 bases). V shed 1 base and J shed 1 base, with 8 bases lying between them. The germline CDR1 and CDR2 sequences are SGHKS and YYEKEE (reference sequence). The CDR3 totals 14 residues. This CDR3 reads CASSLSRGNTEAFF. The CDR3 bases are TGTGCCAGCAGCTTGAGCAGGGGGAACACTGAAGCTTTCTTT.

The chain combines TRBV7-3 with TRBJ2-5; 9 bases line up with TRBD2. This CDR3 region has 14 residues. The germline gives CDR1 SGHTA, CDR2 FQGTGA. The junction had 3 bases not matched to a gene; V was cut back by 4 bases and J by 3 bases. The CDR3 region is CASSSGLAEETQYF. DNA of the CDR3: TGTGCCAGCAGCTCGGGACTAGCAGAAGAGACCCAGTACTTC.

This clone was recorded only once. The chain links TRBV5-4 to TRBJ2-7, with 9 bases identical to TRBD2. Germline V CDR1 and CDR2: SGHNT, YYREEE (reference sequence). This CDR3 region has 14 residues. V shed 2 bases, J shed 5 bases, and the junction held 5 bases outside the gene matches. The CDR3 bases are TGTGCCAGCAGCTTACCCGGCGGGGGGGACGAGCAGTACTTC. Amino acids: CASSLPGGGDEQYF.

CDR3 in DNA: TGTGCCAGCAGCTACCCCCGGATAAGGCGGGAAAAACTGTTTTTT. It is translated as CASSYPRIRREKLFF. V gene TRBV5-4 combines with J gene TRBJ1-4; D is undetermined. Germline loops: CDR1 SGHNT, CDR2 YYREEE (reference sequence). The length of the CDR3 is 15 residues. With 3 bases removed from V and 8 bases from J, the gap between germline ends came to 17 bases.

The CDR3 spells CASSLQNRDRGLRFQPQHF. DNA of the CDR3: TGTGCCAGCAGCCTACAAAATAGGGACAGGGGCCTTCGATTCCAGCCCCAGCATTTT. The chain has TRBV12-1 and TRBJ1-5; the D call TRBD1 from the table was never checked on the DNA. TRBV12-1 is a known pseudogene. CDR3 size: 19 residues.

The chain is built from TRBV28 and TRBJ1-5, with D perhaps matching TRBD1 (6 bases). Germline CDR1 is MDHEN and CDR2 is SYDVKM. CDR3 length: 13 amino acids. Trimming removed 3 bases from V and 9 bases from J, with 12 bases in between. CDR3 in amino acids: CASSFDRWGPQHF. The CDR3 DNA is TGTGCCAGCAGTTTCGACAGGTGGGGGCCCCAGCATTTT.

CDR3 nucleotide sequence: TGCGCCAGCAGCTTGGGAGCGGAAAGCTCCTACAATGAGCAGTTCTTC. As protein: CASSLGAESSYNEQFF. The V call is TRBV5-1, the J call TRBJ2-1; TRBD2 might be the D (5 bases). V was pared by 0 bases and J by 0 bases, with 10 bases between. The CDR3 sequence is 16 residues long. Looked up from germline, CDR1 is SGHRS and CDR2 is YFSETQ.

The table lists this clone with a count of one. The genes are TRBV28 and TRBJ2-1; D remains ambiguous. The CDR3 loop spans 14 amino acids. Germline V CDR1 and CDR2: MDHEN, SYDVKM. Trimming cost V 7 bases and J 6 bases, with 16 bases left between them. This chain's CDR3 is CASKGKPQRNEQFF. The CDR3, as DNA: TGTGCCAGCAAAGGTAAACCCCAGCGCAATGAGCAGTTCTTC.

There are a few counts of this clone. The chain uses TRBV28 and TRBJ2-1; 10 positions agree with TRBD2. V was pared by 8 bases and J by 4 bases, with 5 bases of the junction left unmatched. Germline CDR1 is MDHEN and CDR2 is SYDVKM. The CDR3 totals 14 residues. The CDR3: CASVLTSGYNEQFF. The CDR3 DNA reads TGTGCCAGCGTTTTGACTAGCGGGTACAATGAGCAGTTCTTC.

This chain joins TRBV7-9 and TRBJ2-5, with 9 bases matching TRBD1. V dropped 1 base and J dropped 5; count of bases not matched to a gene: 5. CDR3 length: 15 amino acids. Germline CDR1 and CDR2: SEHNR and FQNEAQ (reference sequence). The CDR3 nucleotides read TGTGCCAGCAGCTTAGAACAGGGGGCGCGGGAGACCCAGTACTTC. The encoded protein is CASSLEQGARETQYF. The full variable domain, in which reference TRBV7-9 and TRBJ2-5 provide the parts outside the CDR3, is DTGVSQNPRHKITKRGQNVTFRCDPISEHNRLYWYRQTLGQGPEFLTYFQNEAQLEKSRLLSDRFSAERPKGSFSTLEIQRTEQGDSAMYLCASSLEQGARETQYFGPGTRLLVL.

CDR3 in amino acids: CASSLENTQYF. CDR3 DNA sequence: TGTGCCAGCAGTTTGGAGAATACGCAGTATTTT. This chain connects TRBV28 to TRBJ2-3; D not certain. Trimming took off 3 bases at V and 7 bases at J, with 5 bases between the two ends. The CDR3 sequence is 11 residues long. In germline, CDR1 is MDHEN, CDR2 SYDVKM.

V gene TRBV2 combines with J gene TRBJ2-7; 13 bases match TRBD2. Looked up from germline, CDR1 is SNHLY and CDR2 is FYNNEI. The junction had 6 bases not matched to a gene; V was cut back by 7 bases and J by 0 bases. This CDR3 contains 16 residues. CDR3 residues: CASNPTSGGPSYEQYF. The CDR3, as DNA: TGTGCCAGCAATCCGACTAGCGGGGGGCCCTCCTACGAGCAGTACTTC.

There are many counts of this clone. The chain combines TRBV27 with TRBJ2-7; no clear D. This CDR3 is 13 amino acids long. Germline V gene sequence: CDR1 MNHEY, CDR2 SMNVEV (reference sequence). V lost 5 bases to trimming and J lost 1 base, with 9 bases between them. CDR3 protein: CASSPLDSYEQYF. The CDR3 DNA follows: TGTGCCAGCAGTCCCCTAGATTCCTACGAGCAGTACTTC.

V and J are TRBV2 and TRBJ2-7; D may match TRBD1 or TRBD2 (5 bases each). The V gene lost 4 bases and the J gene lost 2 bases, with 15 bases spanning the gap. CDR1 and CDR2 from the germline V gene are SNHLY and FYNNEI. This CDR3 spans 15 amino acids. CDR3 sequence reads: CASSVTGGVAYEQYF. Here the CDR3 DNA reads TGTGCCAGCAGTGTAACAGGAGGTGTAGCCTACGAGCAGTACTTC.

The J gene is TRBJ2-5, the V gene TRBV19; D gene unclear. In germline, CDR1 is LNHDA, CDR2 SQIVND (reference sequence). This CDR3 comprises 11 residues. Trimming cost V 5 bases and J 11 bases, with 12 bases left between them. The CDR3: CASSATSVQYF. CDR3 DNA sequence: TGTGCCAGTAGTGCCACCTCCGTGCAGTACTTC.

This chain links TRBV28 with TRBJ2-7, with 13 bases that match TRBD2. V shed 4 bases, J shed 5 bases, and the junction held 8 bases outside the gene matches. Germline lookup yields CDR1 MDHEN and CDR2 SYDVKM. This CDR3 is built from 16 residues. CDR3 sequence (DNA): TGTGCCAGCAGTTCCCCCCGGACTAGCGGGAGTAACGAGCAGTACTTC. It specifies CASSSPRTSGSNEQYF.

The chain employs TRBV10-3 and TRBJ2-3; D gene ambiguous. The CDR3 is 16 residues long. Trimming pared 9 bases from V and 4 bases from J, leaving 23 bases between. The germline gives CDR1 ENHRY, CDR2 SYGVKD. The CDR3 region is CAISLSGARGPDTQYF. CDR3 bases: TGTGCCATAAGCCTTTCAGGTGCTCGAGGCCCAGATACGCAGTATTTT.

The J gene is TRBJ1-1, the V gene TRBV5-4; a weak D match, TRBD1 (5 bases). Germline V gene sequence: CDR1 SGHNT, CDR2 YYREEE (reference sequence). Trimming removed 4 bases from V and 6 bases from J, with 16 bases in between. The CDR3 totals 14 residues. The CDR3 DNA reads TGTGCCAGCAGCCAAGGGACCGTACGCCCTGAAGCTTTCTTT. This gives the protein CASSQGTVRPEAFF.

The V gene is TRBV7-8, the J gene TRBJ2-7; D gene unclear. Trimming stripped 6 bases from V and 5 bases from J, with 8 bases between. This CDR3 is 11 amino acids long. Looked up from germline, CDR1 is SGHVS and CDR2 is FQNEAQ. The CDR3 nucleotides are TGTGCCAGCAGACACAGCCACGAGCAGTACTTC. Protein: CASRHSHEQYF.

By its share, this clone is medium-sized (0.01 to 0.1%). The rearrangement joins TRBV5-8 to TRBJ1-4; D not resolved. The CDR3 extends over 14 amino acids. Germline-derived CDR1 and CDR2 are SGHTS and YDEGEE. Trimming took off 2 bases at V and 0 bases at J, with 5 bases between the two ends. The CDR3 region has the DNA TGTGCCAGCAGCTTTAAATCAACTAATGAAAAACTGTTTTTT. Translating gives CASSFKSTNEKLFF. Full variable domain (missing parts from reference TRBV5-8 and TRBJ1-4): EAGVTQSPTHLIKTRGQQATLRCSPISGHTSVYWYQQALGLGLQFLLWYDEGEERNRGNFPPRFSGRQFPNYSSELNVNALELEDSALYLCASSFKSTNEKLFFGSGTQLSVL.

This clone has more than one count but fewer than ten. The chain employs TRBV27 and TRBJ2-3, with 9 bases lining up with TRBD2. The V gene end was trimmed by 5 bases and the J gene end by 2 bases; junction bases not matched to a gene: 11. Germline loops: CDR1 MNHEY, CDR2 SMNVEV (reference sequence). The CDR3 spans 17 residues. The CDR3 here is CASSQPVLAGHTDTQYF. In DNA form, the CDR3 reads TGTGCCAGCAGTCAACCGGTACTAGCGGGCCACACAGATACGCAGTATTTT.

This clone has only one observation. CDR3 loop: CASSLVWGNEQFF. As DNA, the CDR3 is TGTGCCAGCAGTTTAGTCTGGGGCAATGAGCAGTTCTTC. J is TRBJ2-1 and V is TRBV28; D not certain. Trimming stripped 2 bases from V and 6 bases from J, with 8 bases between. Germline CDR1 is MDHEN and CDR2 is SYDVKM. The CDR3 loop spans 13 amino acids.

The rearrangement links TRBV28 to TRBJ2-7; D not resolved. This CDR3 contains 14 residues. Trimming left V 2 bases short and J 8 bases short, with 16 bases between. Looked up from germline, CDR1 is MDHEN and CDR2 is SYDVKM. CDR3 amino acids: CASSLRSTGQQQYF. The CDR3 region has the DNA TGTGCCAGCAGTTTACGGTCCACGGGCCAACAGCAGTACTTC.

This clone was observed a handful of times. The V gene is TRBV29-1, the J gene TRBJ1-2, with TRBD1 identical over 8 bases. Germline V lookup: CDR1 SQVTM, CDR2 ANQGSEA. CDR3 length equals 12 residues. With 5 bases clipped from V and 8 bases from J, the junction kept 7 bases outside the gene matches. The CDR3 protein is CSVIQDRDGYTF. The CDR3, as DNA: TGCAGCGTTATCCAGGACAGGGACGGCTACACCTTC.